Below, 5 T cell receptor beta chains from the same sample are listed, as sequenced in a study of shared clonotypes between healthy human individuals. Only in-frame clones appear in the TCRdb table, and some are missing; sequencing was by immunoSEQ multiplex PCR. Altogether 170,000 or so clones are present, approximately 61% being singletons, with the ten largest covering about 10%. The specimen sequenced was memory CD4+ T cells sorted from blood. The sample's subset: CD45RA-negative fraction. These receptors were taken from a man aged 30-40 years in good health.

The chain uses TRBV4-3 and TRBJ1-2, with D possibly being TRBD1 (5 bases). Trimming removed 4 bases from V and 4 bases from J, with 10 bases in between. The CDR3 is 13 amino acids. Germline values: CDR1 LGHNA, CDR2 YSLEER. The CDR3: CASSPTDSYGYTF. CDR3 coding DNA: TGCGCCAGCAGCCCGACAGACTCCTATGGCTACACCTTC.

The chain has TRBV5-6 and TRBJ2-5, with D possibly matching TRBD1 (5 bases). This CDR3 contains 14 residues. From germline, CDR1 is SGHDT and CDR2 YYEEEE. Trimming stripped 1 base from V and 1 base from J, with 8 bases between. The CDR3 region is CASSLWQGQETQYF. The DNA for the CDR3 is TGTGCCAGCAGCTTGTGGCAGGGCCAAGAGACCCAGTACTTC. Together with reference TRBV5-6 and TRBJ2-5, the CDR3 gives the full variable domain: DAGVTQSPTHLIKTRGQQVTLRCSPKSGHDTVSWYQQALGQGPQFIFQYYEEEERQRGNFPDRFSGHQFPNYSSELNVNALLLGDSALYLCASSLWQGQETQYFGPGTRLLVL.

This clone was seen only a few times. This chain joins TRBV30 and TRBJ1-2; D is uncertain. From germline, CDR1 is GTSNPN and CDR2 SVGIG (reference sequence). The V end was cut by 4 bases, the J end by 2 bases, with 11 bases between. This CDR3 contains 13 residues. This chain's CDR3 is CAWMARLNYGYTF. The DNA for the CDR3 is TGTGCCTGGATGGCCAGATTAAACTATGGCTACACCTTC.

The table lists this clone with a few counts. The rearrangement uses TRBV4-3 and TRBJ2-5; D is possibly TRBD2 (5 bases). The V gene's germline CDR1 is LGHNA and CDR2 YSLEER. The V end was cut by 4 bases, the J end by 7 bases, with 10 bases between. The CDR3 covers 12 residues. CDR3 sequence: CASSLLRGTQYF. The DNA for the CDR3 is TGCGCCAGCAGCCTGCTCCGGGGGACCCAGTACTTC.

The CDR3 sequence is CASRTGFLQQYF. CDR3 nucleotides: TGTGCCAGCCGGACCGGATTCTTGCAGCAGTACTTC. This chain joins TRBV2 and TRBJ2-7, with D uncertain. This CDR3 region has 12 residues. Trimming took off 8 bases at V and 8 bases at J, with 16 bases between the two ends. CDR1 and CDR2 from the germline V gene are SNHLY and FYNNEI.